Each of the 19 T cell receptor beta chains below was sequenced from the same sample in a study of cytomegalovirus exposure and HLA in healthy donors. With 60 Vbeta and 13 Jbeta primers, the PCR was carried out. Assay used: immunoSEQ multiplex PCR; TCRdb lists only in-frame clones, some missing. The sample consists of roughly 200,000 clones, 80% to 85% of them appearing once. The sequenced material came from PBMCs. The source of these receptors is a woman younger than 35 in good health and CMV-seronegative.

The chain uses TRBV28 and TRBJ1-1, with 11 bases fitting TRBD1. With 9 bases clipped from V and 2 bases from J, the junction kept 20 bases outside the gene matches. Germline values: CDR1 MDHEN, CDR2 SYDVKM. The CDR3 totals 19 residues. CDR3 amino acids: CASFPFAGRGQGGNTEAFF. DNA of the CDR3: TGTGCCAGTTTTCCCTTTGCGGGGAGGGGACAGGGGGGAAACACTGAAGCTTTCTTT.

This clone was picked up a small number of times. This rearrangement joins TRBV5-6 to TRBJ1-2, with a possible D match to TRBD1 (5 bases). The germline CDR1 and CDR2 sequences are SGHDT and YYEEEE. With 1 base removed from V and 3 bases from J, the gap between germline ends came to 13 bases. This CDR3 spans 15 amino acids. Written as DNA, the CDR3 is TGTGCCAGCAGCTTGCGAGGGGAGGCGGACTATGGCTACACCTTC. Translation: CASSLRGEADYGYTF.

The J gene is TRBJ1-2, the V gene TRBV7-9; 7 positions agree with TRBD1. The J segment lost 5 bases and the V segment lost 6 bases, leaving 9 bases of the junction unmatched. This CDR3 has 14 residues. Germline CDR1 reads SEHNR; CDR2 reads FQNEAQ (reference sequence). In DNA, the CDR3 is TGTGCCAGCAGAACCGGGACAGAGATTTATGGCTACACCTTC. It yields the protein CASRTGTEIYGYTF.

J is TRBJ2-1 and V is TRBV19, with D possibly matching TRBD2 (5 bases). Trimming removed 3 bases at V and 0 bases at J, with 18 bases between. CDR3 length equals 18 residues. From germline, CDR1 is LNHDA and CDR2 SQIVND (reference sequence). The CDR3 DNA reads as TGTGCCAGTAGTATCGCCATCCACCAGCGGAGCTCCTACAATGAGCAGTTCTTC. Its translation: CASSIAIHQRSSYNEQFF.

J is TRBJ2-4 and V is TRBV7-2; possibly TRBD2 for D (6 bases). CDR1 is SGHTA and CDR2 is FQGNSA in the germline V gene. Trimming took 5 bases from V and 8 from J, leaving 13 bases between them. The CDR3 runs to 13 residues. CDR3 in amino acids: CASSPGGRYIQYF. The CDR3 DNA sequence: TGTGCCAGCAGCCCCGGGGGAAGGTACATTCAGTACTTC.

The J gene is TRBJ1-1, the V gene TRBV19, with D hard to call. Germline CDR1 and CDR2: LNHDA and SQIVND (reference sequence). Trimming took 4 bases from V and 8 from J, leaving 14 bases between them. This CDR3 has 13 amino acids. The DNA for the CDR3 is TGTGCCAGTAGTAATTTTCACAGCCCAGAAGCTTTCTTT. Its protein product is CASSNFHSPEAFF.

Worth noting for this clone: Relative to the germline gene, one junction end is altered; a read error may explain this. The V and J genes are TRBV7-9 and TRBJ2-1; D gene unclear. From germline, CDR1 is SEHNR and CDR2 FQNEAQ (reference sequence). The CDR3 is 16 amino acids. The CDR3 sequence is CSSSPAVRSRNNEQFF. The CDR3 DNA follows: TGTTCCAGCAGCCCGGCGGTGCGGTCCAGAAACAATGAGCAGTTCTTC.

The chain couples TRBV7-9 to TRBJ2-1; D possibly corresponds to TRBD1 (5 bases). This CDR3 is 14 amino acids long. Trimming took off 1 base at V and 6 bases at J, with 10 bases between the two ends. CDR1 is SEHNR and CDR2 is FQNEAQ in the germline V gene (reference sequence). The CDR3 protein is CASSLVGGANEQFF. In DNA form, the CDR3 reads TGTGCCAGCAGCTTAGTAGGTGGGGCCAATGAGCAGTTCTTC.

Comment on this clone: Mismatch with germline at one junction end may stem from a read error. The rearrangement links TRBV7-9 to TRBJ2-3, with D possibly matching TRBD2 (5 bases). The CDR3 runs 15 residues. The germline V gene encodes CDR1 SEHNR and CDR2 FQNEAQ (reference sequence). In nucleotides, the CDR3 is TGTTCCAGCAGCCCCGGTGGGAGTAACACAGATACGCAGTATTTT. Protein: CSSSPGGSNTDTQYF.

In regard to this clone: The junction differs from germline at one of its ends, possibly a read error. The chain joins TRBV6-5 to TRBJ2-7; a weak D match, TRBD1 (6 bases). There are 11 residues in the CDR3. Germline CDR1 is MNHEY and CDR2 is SVGAGI. The CDR3 DNA follows: TGTGCCAGCAATGATTTTGGGGGCGCGAACTTC. This sequence encodes CASNDFGGANF.

The V and J genes are TRBV7-2 and TRBJ1-1, with a tentative D call TRBD1 (6 bases). V was trimmed by 8 bases and J by 4 bases, leaving 14 bases between them. Germline CDR1 and CDR2: SGHTA and FQGNSA. The CDR3 sequence is 13 residues long. This CDR3 reads CASRGGAGTEAFF. CDR3 nucleotide sequence: TGTGCCAGCCGGGGGGGGGCCGGCACTGAAGCTTTCTTT.

This clone was recorded a few times. The genes are TRBV27 and TRBJ2-7; 10 nucleotides line up with TRBD2. CDR3 size: 15 residues. Germline V lookup: CDR1 MNHEY, CDR2 SMNVEV (reference sequence). Losses at the gene ends were 8 bases for V and 2 bases for J; bases not matched to a gene: 9. As DNA, the CDR3 is TGTGCCAGCGCGCCTGGCAGCGGGAGGGCCTACGAGCAGTACTTC. It translates to CASAPGSGRAYEQYF.

J is TRBJ2-1 and V is TRBV5-4, with 8 bases matching TRBD2. The CDR3 runs to 13 residues. Germline-derived CDR1 and CDR2 are SGHNT and YYREEE (reference sequence). With 4 bases clipped from V and 5 bases from J, the junction kept 2 bases outside the gene matches. The CDR3 reads CASSRSGNNEQFF. The DNA for the CDR3 is TGTGCCAGCAGCCGTAGCGGGAACAATGAGCAGTTCTTC.

This clone was detected a few times. This rearrangement joins TRBV5-6 to TRBJ1-2; 9 bases agree with TRBD1. The CDR3 runs to 15 residues. The germline V gene has CDR1 SGHDT and CDR2 YYEEEE. V was clipped by 2 bases and J by 4 bases; unmatched bases: 6. This chain's CDR3 is CASSFRDRVGYGYTF. In DNA, the CDR3 is TGTGCCAGCAGCTTCAGGGACAGGGTGGGCTATGGCTACACCTTC.

J is TRBJ2-1 and V is TRBV7-8; 8 nucleotides agree with TRBD2. After removal of 0 bases from V and 15 bases from J, the junction contained 10 bases not matched to a gene. The CDR3 is 14 residues long. Germline CDR1 is SGHVS and CDR2 is FQNEAQ. The CDR3 DNA sequence: TGTGCCAGCAGCTTAGCGGTAAGCGGGAGTCAACTGTTCTTC. Its protein is CASSLAVSGSQLFF.

This chain connects TRBV5-4 to TRBJ2-5, with 14 bases matching TRBD2. CDR3 length: 18 amino acids. CDR1 is SGHNT, CDR2 YYREEE, per germline (reference sequence). Losses at the gene ends were 7 bases for V and 5 bases for J; bases not matched to a gene: 16. The CDR3 bases are TGTGCCAGCGCATTCGAGCCGGGACTAGCGGGAGTTTCGGAGACCCAGTACTTC. Translating it yields CASAFEPGLAGVSETQYF.

The chain uses TRBV6-6 and TRBJ2-7; D perhaps matches TRBD1 (6 bases). The germline V gene has CDR1 MNHNY and CDR2 SVGAGI (reference sequence). The CDR3 covers 14 residues. V was shortened by 5 bases and J by 4 bases, with 15 bases between the two germline ends. The CDR3 DNA reads TGTGCCAGCAGTGACCCCGGGACAATTTACGAGCAGTACTTC. It specifies CASSDPGTIYEQYF.

The rearrangement uses TRBV9 and TRBJ2-5; 10 nucleotides match TRBD2. There are 15 residues in the CDR3. Germline CDR1 and CDR2: SGDLS and YYNGEE. J lost 0 bases, V lost 3 bases, and 2 bases had no gene match. CDR3 loop: CASSATSGYQETQYF. In DNA form, the CDR3 reads TGTGCCAGCAGCGCGACTAGCGGGTACCAAGAGACCCAGTACTTC.

The chain has TRBV7-2 and TRBJ2-1; D is possibly TRBD2 (6 bases). This CDR3 is built from 15 residues. Germline CDR1 and CDR2: SGHTA and FQGNSA. Trimming took off 3 bases at V and 6 bases at J, with 15 bases between the two ends. The chain's CDR3 is CASSLVGGMSNEQFF. CDR3 DNA: TGTGCCAGCAGCTTGGTCGGCGGGATGAGCAATGAGCAGTTCTTC.